The sequence of this T cell receptor beta chain was determined in a study of shared clonotypes between healthy human individuals. Clones were sequenced by immunoSEQ multiplex PCR, and TCRdb holds only the in-frame ones, with some missing. The data show millions of clones, about 92% seen once. Germline CDR1 MNHNS, CDR2 SASEGT. This CDR3 is 15 amino acids long. Deletions cut 1 base from V and 1 base from J, with 10 bases between. The clonotype originates from a man in his late teens or twenties in good health. Some clones in this sample may be carry-over from other donors' samples. V gene TRBV6-1 combines with J gene TRBJ2-5, with a weak D call TRBD1 (5 bases). Specimen: naive CD4+ T cells from PBMCs. Subset meaning: CD45RA+ positively selected. CDR3 nucleotides: TGTGCCAGCAGTGAAGGAGTGGGGCTCCAAGAGACCCAGTACTTC. Translation: CASSEGVGLQETQYF.